The rows below give T cell receptor beta chains drawn from one sample of a study of blood T cells in healthy people across ages. TCRdb processed the 5' RACE reads anew with MiXCR; each CDR3 protein has one entry. The profile shows approximately 490,000 distinct CDR3 sequences, about 24% of them singletons. This sample was shared with a second study, whose subject was T cells of mothers and their children.

The sequenced sample consisted of blood. Source of these receptors: a boy between 10 and 17 years old in good health. Each CDR3 is given with its conserved first and last residue. The order of the fields is V gene, CDR3 length, J gene, D gene, clone size, CDR3 protein. A D gene is named only where the DNA matches it firmly. Part of the rows lack a size; the others show once, few, many or a class for expanded clones.

V gene: TRBV11-3
CDR3 length: 15
J gene: TRBJ2-3
D gene: -
clone size: few
CDR3 protein: CASSLSGTSTDTQYF

V gene: TRBV9
CDR3 length: 14
J gene: TRBJ1-2
D gene: -
clone size: -
CDR3 protein: CASSVGQPSYGYTF

V gene: TRBV5-1
CDR3 length: 16
J gene: TRBJ1-1
D gene: -
clone size: -
CDR3 protein: CASSPSAPSGYTEAFF

V gene: TRBV21-1
CDR3 length: 19
J gene: TRBJ1-1
D gene: -
clone size: few
CDR3 protein: CASSKGAGGACEGNTEAFF

V gene: TRBV29-1
CDR3 length: 12
J gene: TRBJ1-2
D gene: -
clone size: few
CDR3 protein: CSVVLIAAGYTF

V gene: TRBV7-9
CDR3 length: 16
J gene: TRBJ2-7
D gene: TRBD2
clone size: many
CDR3 protein: CASSSGGTPSSYEQYF

V gene: TRBV4-2
CDR3 length: 14
J gene: TRBJ2-7
D gene: -
clone size: few
CDR3 protein: CASSQNHGRYEQYF

V gene: TRBV28
CDR3 length: 16
J gene: TRBJ2-3
D gene: -
clone size: few
CDR3 protein: CASSYTALTIPDTQYF

V gene: TRBV5-1
CDR3 length: 16
J gene: TRBJ2-7
D gene: -
clone size: -
CDR3 protein: CASSLDSQGYSYEQYF

V gene: TRBV9
CDR3 length: 15
J gene: TRBJ2-7
D gene: -
clone size: -
CDR3 protein: CASSVDRGLSYEQYF

V gene: TRBV5-1
CDR3 length: 15
J gene: TRBJ2-7
D gene: TRBD1
clone size: -
CDR3 protein: CASSLDQGVLLEQYF

V gene: TRBV2
CDR3 length: 15
J gene: TRBJ2-1
D gene: -
clone size: many
CDR3 protein: CASSELDTRYNEQFF

V gene: TRBV12-3/TRBV12-4
CDR3 length: 15
J gene: TRBJ2-3
D gene: -
clone size: -
CDR3 protein: CASSPFKGPTDTQYF

V gene: TRBV28
CDR3 length: 21
J gene: TRBJ2-5
D gene: -
clone size: -
CDR3 protein: CATVGHRPVQETRLGTRDQYF

V gene: TRBV28
CDR3 length: 16
J gene: TRBJ2-7
D gene: TRBD2
clone size: -
CDR3 protein: CASRQGTSGGGYEQYF

V gene: TRBV7-9
CDR3 length: 15
J gene: TRBJ2-3
D gene: TRBD2
clone size: few
CDR3 protein: CASSLVSGTGDTQYF

V gene: TRBV6-5
CDR3 length: 13
J gene: TRBJ2-1
D gene: -
clone size: -
CDR3 protein: CASSYSGQNEQFF

V gene: TRBV14
CDR3 length: 13
J gene: TRBJ1-2
D gene: -
clone size: few
CDR3 protein: CASSPKVSYGYTF

V gene: TRBV4-3
CDR3 length: 15
J gene: TRBJ2-4
D gene: TRBD1
clone size: -
CDR3 protein: CASSQDRWGKNIQYF

V gene: TRBV5-5
CDR3 length: 14
J gene: TRBJ2-3
D gene: -
clone size: few
CDR3 protein: CASSRTDSTDTQYF

V gene: TRBV6-2/TRBV6-3
CDR3 length: 14
J gene: TRBJ2-2
D gene: TRBD1
clone size: -
CDR3 protein: CASSYGTEAGELFF

V gene: TRBV12-3/TRBV12-4
CDR3 length: 16
J gene: TRBJ2-3
D gene: -
clone size: -
CDR3 protein: CASSLWAAFSTDTQYF

V gene: TRBV15
CDR3 length: 13
J gene: TRBJ2-5
D gene: -
clone size: -
CDR3 protein: CATSRGEQETQYF

V gene: TRBV30
CDR3 length: 14
J gene: TRBJ2-7
D gene: -
clone size: few
CDR3 protein: CAWSVGAGWNEQYF

V gene: TRBV20-1
CDR3 length: 13
J gene: TRBJ1-1
D gene: -
clone size: -
CDR3 protein: CSATDPLNTEAFF

V gene: TRBV28
CDR3 length: 13
J gene: TRBJ2-7
D gene: -
clone size: few
CDR3 protein: CASKTGTPNEQYF

V gene: TRBV27
CDR3 length: 14
J gene: TRBJ2-3
D gene: -
clone size: few
CDR3 protein: CASSLIDYTDTQYF

V gene: TRBV7-9
CDR3 length: 12
J gene: TRBJ2-7
D gene: -
clone size: many
CDR3 protein: CASSFGAYEQYF

V gene: TRBV20-1
CDR3 length: 11
J gene: TRBJ2-7
D gene: -
clone size: -
CDR3 protein: CSASAGYEQYF

V gene: TRBV20-1
CDR3 length: 16
J gene: TRBJ2-2
D gene: TRBD2
clone size: few
CDR3 protein: CSARPVGGAGTGELFF

V gene: TRBV15
CDR3 length: 10
J gene: TRBJ2-3
D gene: -
clone size: -
CDR3 protein: CATTPDTQYF

V gene: TRBV12-3/TRBV12-4
CDR3 length: 14
J gene: TRBJ1-6
D gene: TRBD1
clone size: -
CDR3 protein: CASSPTGGRSPLHF

V gene: TRBV20-1
CDR3 length: 14
J gene: TRBJ2-5
D gene: TRBD1
clone size: few
CDR3 protein: CSARTGKSQETQYF

V gene: TRBV6-5
CDR3 length: 15
J gene: TRBJ1-1
D gene: -
clone size: -
CDR3 protein: CASSRGGRQKTEAFF

V gene: TRBV27
CDR3 length: 14
J gene: TRBJ1-2
D gene: -
clone size: -
CDR3 protein: CASSAARDNYGYTF

V gene: TRBV5-1
CDR3 length: 15
J gene: TRBJ1-4
D gene: -
clone size: few
CDR3 protein: CASSLISATNEKLFF

V gene: TRBV24-1
CDR3 length: 12
J gene: TRBJ1-4
D gene: -
clone size: few
CDR3 protein: CATSGLRGKLFF

V gene: TRBV7-9
CDR3 length: 14
J gene: TRBJ2-1
D gene: -
clone size: -
CDR3 protein: CASSFGGRGNEQFF

V gene: TRBV7-2
CDR3 length: 16
J gene: TRBJ2-3
D gene: TRBD2
clone size: few
CDR3 protein: CASSLESSGRGDTQYF

V gene: TRBV6-6
CDR3 length: 13
J gene: TRBJ1-2
D gene: -
clone size: -
CDR3 protein: CASSYEGTSGYTF